The rows below give T cell receptor beta chains drawn from one sample of a study of breast tumors, draining lymph nodes, adjacent tissues. Each CDR3 protein is one row after TCRdb ran MiXCR on the multiplex PCR reads. The sample includes 200,000 or so distinct CDR3 sequences, roughly 31% of them seen just once. Specimen: axillary lymph node tissue. Receptors originate from a female donor with breast cancer. Some clones in this sample may be carry-over from other donors' samples. Each CDR3 is given with its conserved first and last residue. Fields, in order: clone size, J gene, D gene, V gene, CDR3 DNA, CDR3 protein. A D gene is named only where the DNA matches it firmly. Clone size is given for some rows only: seen once, a few or many times, or a class if the clone is expanded.

>once|TRBJ2-3|TRBD2|TRBV2
TGTGCCAGCAGTGTAACCATAGCGGGGGACCCCCCGGGAGATACGCAGTATTTT
CASSVTIAGDPPGDTQYF
>few|TRBJ2-1|TRBD2|TRBV28
TGTGCCAGCAGTTTAACGGGAGGGGCCTACGGGGGGCAGTTCTTC
CASSLTGGAYGGQFF
>many|TRBJ2-1|.|TRBV5-8
TGTGCCAGCAGCCCGACGTGGGGTGAGCAGTTCTTC
CASSPTWGEQFF
>few|TRBJ2-4|TRBD2|TRBV20-1
TGCAGTGCTAGTGGACTAGCGGGGAGCGCAGCCAAAAACATTCAGTACTTC
CSASGLAGSAAKNIQYF
>few|TRBJ1-1|.|TRBV4-2
TGTGCCAGCAGCCAAGAAAGAGTTTTAGGGTTCACTGAAGCTTTCTTT
CASSQERVLGFTEAFF
>many|TRBJ2-7|TRBD2|TRBV2
TGTGCCATCCACTCCCTAACTAGCGGTTCACTTAGCTCCTACGAGCAGTACTTC
CAIHSLTSGSLSSYEQYF
>.|TRBJ2-2|.|TRBV4-3
TGCGCCAGCAGCCAAGATTGGCAGGGCACCGGGGAGCTGTTTTTT
CASSQDWQGTGELFF
>.|TRBJ1-1|.|TRBV6-5
TGTGCCAGCAGCCGCGATCGGGGGGGCGAAACTGAAGCTTTCTTT
CASSRDRGGETEAFF
>.|TRBJ2-7|TRBD2|TRBV6-2/TRBV6-3
TGTGCCAGCAGTTCGACTAGCGGAGTCCCCTACGAGCAGTACTTC
CASSSTSGVPYEQYF
>.|TRBJ1-1|.|TRBV28
TGTGCCAGCAGTTTACGGAGGGAGACTGAAGCTTTCTTT
CASSLRRETEAFF
>.|TRBJ1-3|.|TRBV2
TGTGCCAGCGTAGCGACAGCTGGAAACACCATATATTTT
CASVATAGNTIYF
>once|TRBJ2-3|.|TRBV2
TGTGCCAGCAGTGCCCCGGGACTGGGCGATACGCAGTATTTT
CASSAPGLGDTQYF
>once|TRBJ2-2|.|TRBV2
TGTGCCAGCAGTGAAGGCGGGCACACCGGGGAGCTGTTTTTT
CASSEGGHTGELFF
>many|TRBJ1-2|.|TRBV6-1
TGTGCCAGCACATACTCGTGGGGTAACTATGGCTACACCTTC
CASTYSWGNYGYTF
>many|TRBJ2-1|TRBD2|TRBV4-1
TGCGCCAGCAGCCAAGGGGCTAGCGGGAGTCTCTTAACGTCCTACAATGAGCAGTTCTTC
CASSQGASGSLLTSYNEQFF
>many|TRBJ2-2|TRBD1|TRBV7-9
TGTGCCAGCAGAAGGACAGGGGGGAACACCGGGGAGCTGTTTTTT
CASRRTGGNTGELFF
>many|TRBJ2-7|.|TRBV6-5
TGTGCCAGCAGTTATGGCCTAAGCTCCTACGAGCAGTACTTC
CASSYGLSSYEQYF
>.|TRBJ1-2|TRBD1|TRBV11-2
TGTGCCAGCAGCCCGTGGGACAGTACTAACTATGGCTACACCTTC
CASSPWDSTNYGYTF
>many|TRBJ1-5|.|TRBV20-1
TGCAGTGCTAGTCATAAGGTGAATCAGCCCCAGCATTTT
CSASHKVNQPQHF
>.|TRBJ2-5|.|TRBV3-1
TGCGCCAGCAACCAAGTGGGAGAGACCCAGTACTTC
CASNQVGETQYF
>many|TRBJ2-4|TRBD1|TRBV20-1
TGCAGTGCCCCGGACAGGCGAGCCAAAAACATTCAGTACTTC
CSAPDRRAKNIQYF
>many|TRBJ2-7|.|TRBV19
TGTGCCAGTACCCCACCGGGGGACTCCTACGAGCAGTACTTC
CASTPPGDSYEQYF
>many|TRBJ1-6|TRBD1|TRBV20-1
TGCAGTGCCAAACAGGGGGGGCATTCACCCCTCCACTTT
CSAKQGGHSPLHF
>many|TRBJ1-2|.|TRBV6-1
TGTGCCAGCAGTGAATGGGCCCGCCCTAACTATGGCTACACCTTC
CASSEWARPNYGYTF
>many|TRBJ1-3|.|TRBV20-1
TGCAGTGCCACAACAGGGTTCGGAAACACCATATATTTT
CSATTGFGNTIYF
>few|TRBJ2-3|.|TRBV28
TGTGCCAGCAGTGCCCCTGGGTCGCTAACAGATACGCAGTATTTT
CASSAPGSLTDTQYF
>many|TRBJ2-7|TRBD2|TRBV5-8
TGTGCCAGCAGCGTACCGGGACTAGACTACGAGCAGTACTTC
CASSVPGLDYEQYF
>many|TRBJ1-6|TRBD1|TRBV4-1
TGCGCCAGCAGCCAAGGTCGTACAGGGGGCGGTAATTCACCCCTCCACTTT
CASSQGRTGGGNSPLHF
>.|TRBJ2-1|TRBD1|TRBV2
TGTGCCAGCAGTGAGGACAGGGATGAGCAGTTCTTC
CASSEDRDEQFF
>many|TRBJ1-5|.|TRBV30
TGTGCCTGGAGTGTAATGGGCAATCAGCCCCAGCATTTT
CAWSVMGNQPQHF
>.|TRBJ2-1|TRBD2|TRBV7-2
TGTGCCAGCAGCTTAGCCCGGGGGGGTAACGACGTGCAGTTCTTC
CASSLARGGNDVQFF
>.|TRBJ1-1|.|TRBV20-1
TGCAGTGCGCCGGGACAATTCAACACTGAAGCTTTCTTT
CSAPGQFNTEAFF
>.|TRBJ2-1|TRBD2|TRBV20-1
TGCAGTGCTCGACTAGCGGGGGGGAAGGCCTCCTACAATGAGCAGTTCTTC
CSARLAGGKASYNEQFF
>.|TRBJ1-4|TRBD1|TRBV2
TGTGCCAGCGACGGACAGGGGACGGGTGAAAAACTGTTTTTT
CASDGQGTGEKLFF
>.|TRBJ2-1|TRBD2|TRBV14
TGTGCCAGCAACAGAGCGGGGCCGTACAATGAGCAGTCCTTC
CASNRAGPYNEQSF
>few|TRBJ2-1|.|TRBV10-1
TGCGCCAGCAGTGAGCCCCACAGGGTTTGGTCCTACAATGAGCAGTTCTTC
CASSEPHRVWSYNEQFF
>many|TRBJ1-5|TRBD1|TRBV10-3
TGTGCCATCAGTGAAGCGTCAGGGGGCGCGGGCCAGCCCCAGCATTTT
CAISEASGGAGQPQHF
>once|TRBJ2-2|.|TRBV20-1
TGCAGTGCTAGTGCGACTAGGTTGGCCGGGGAGCTGTTTTTT
CSASATRLAGELFF
>many|TRBJ2-1|TRBD1|TRBV5-4
TGTGCCAGCAGCTATGACAGGGACGGTGAGCAGTTCTTC
CASSYDRDGEQFF
>many|TRBJ1-4|.|TRBV4-1
TGCGCCAGCAGCCAAGTGGATGGCGAAAAACTGTTTTTT
CASSQVDGEKLFF
>many|TRBJ2-2|.|TRBV5-8
TGTGCCAGCAGCTCGTCGTATGGGGAGCTGTTTTTT
CASSSSYGELFF
>.|TRBJ2-3|.|TRBV12-3/TRBV12-4
TGTGCCAGCAGCCGAGTCCGCACAGATACGCAGTATTTT
CASSRVRTDTQYF
>many|TRBJ2-1|TRBD2|TRBV5-4
TGTGCCAGCAGCGAGCGAAGAGAAGCGGGAGAGGCGGACAATGAGCAGTTCTTC
CASSERREAGEADNEQFF
>.|TRBJ1-6|TRBD1|TRBV5-6
TGTGCCAGCAGCTGGGAGGGACAGGGAGTAAGGTCCTATAATTCGCCCCTCCACTTT
CASSWEGQGVRSYNSPLHF
>many|TRBJ2-6|TRBD2|TRBV19
TGTGCCAGTAGTAACGACGGGGGGTTCAACGTCCTGACTTTC
CASSNDGGFNVLTF
>few|TRBJ2-3|.|TRBV18
TGTGCCAGCTCACCGGCCATCCTTGGGACAGATACGCAGTATTTT
CASSPAILGTDTQYF
>many|TRBJ2-7|.|TRBV10-2
TGCGCCAGCAGGAGAGGGCCTTCCTACGAGCAGTACTTC
CASRRGPSYEQYF
>many|TRBJ1-6|.|TRBV6-1
TGTGCCAGCAGGGAGGGTTGGAATTCACCCCTCCACTTT
CASREGWNSPLHF
>.|TRBJ2-7|.|TRBV5-4
TGTGCCAGGGGGCGCGACTCCTACGAGCAGTACTTC
CARGRDSYEQYF
>many|TRBJ2-5|.|TRBV18
TGTGCCAGCTCACCACCAAGCAGGGCCAAACAAGAGACCCAGTACTTC
CASSPPSRAKQETQYF
>.|TRBJ2-7|.|TRBV6-1
TGTGCCAGCACTCCTGGAGCGGGTGGCTACGAGCAGTACTTC
CASTPGAGGYEQYF
>many|TRBJ1-3|TRBD1|TRBV20-1
TGCAGTGCCCAAGACAGGGGAGGGAACACCATATATTTT
CSAQDRGGNTIYF
>.|TRBJ2-1|.|TRBV15
TGTGCCACCAGCAGCTTGGATGGAGGGGGCCGGAACAATGAGCAGTTCTTC
CATSSLDGGGRNNEQFF
>once|TRBJ2-2|TRBD1|TRBV12-3/TRBV12-4
TGTGCCAGCAGTTCGGACAGGAGAGTGAACACCGGGGAGCTGTTTTTT
CASSSDRRVNTGELFF
>many|TRBJ1-4|TRBD1|TRBV4-3
TGCGCCAGCAGCCAAGAGTACAGGGGGAAGGAAAAACTGTTTTTT
CASSQEYRGKEKLFF
>many|TRBJ2-7|TRBD2|TRBV20-1
TGCAGTGCTGAGACTAGCGGGACAGGCGAGCAGTACTTC
CSAETSGTGEQYF
>.|TRBJ2-7|.|TRBV14
TGTGCCAGCAGCCAAGGACAGAGCATGTCCTACGAGCAGTATTTC
CASSQGQSMSYEQYF
>many|TRBJ2-3|TRBD1|TRBV20-1
TGCAGTGCGAGGGACAGGGGGCTATATACGCAGTATTTT
CSARDRGLYTQYF
>many|TRBJ2-7|.|TRBV18
TGTGCCAGCTCAATCCCGGGATCCTACGAGCAGTACTTC
CASSIPGSYEQYF
>many|TRBJ2-7|.|TRBV18
TGTGCCAGCTCACCAGGGGGACCCTGGGCCTACGAGCAGTACTTC
CASSPGGPWAYEQYF